This paragraph covers one T cell receptor (beta chain) sequence. Its antigen remains unidentified. The protocol was immunoSEQ multiplex PCR, while the TCRdb copy is restricted to in-frame clones and leaves out a portion. The sample has 30,000 to 40,000 clones, 80% to 95% seen once. The CDR3 totals 12 residues. Trimming removed 3 bases at V and 12 bases at J, with 15 bases between. The germline V gene encodes CDR1 SNHLY and CDR2 FYNNEI. Each patient relapsed following autologous stem cell transplantation, and prior brentuximab vedotin exposure differed. It was by magnetic negative selection that CD4+ T cells were purified from thawed PBMCs. The data originate from a study of PD-1 blockade in classical Hodgkin lymphoma. Study details: Patients got intravenous nivolumab 3 mg/kg every 2 weeks.

Points from the study as a whole: Whoever responded completely had baseline diversity much like that seen in newly diagnosed patients.

The source is a human donor with classical Hodgkin lymphoma. The chain employs TRBV2 and TRBJ2-7; D uncertain. Sequencing was performed on CD4+ T cells from blood, taken at baseline. The DNA of the CDR3 is TGTGCCAGCAGTGACGAGGCAGCCTGGCGGTACTTC. It codes for CASSDEAAWRYF.